These 3 T cell receptor beta chains were sequenced from one sample in a study of T cells in Graves' hyperthyroidism and ophthalmopathy. TCR beta CDR3 regions were amplified from RNA. HTBI primers were employed in a first-round RT-PCR of the TCR CDR3. TCRdb re-analysed the multiplex PCR reads in MiXCR, keeping a single row per CDR3 protein. Of some 580,000 distinct CDR3 sequences listed, roughly 16% are singletons. The specimen sequenced was blood. The receptor set was obtained from a woman in her thirties or forties with Graves' ophthalmopathy.

This clonotype was counted many times. V usage is TRBV7-3 and J usage is TRBJ2-3, with D possibly TRBD2 on 6 matching bases. The CDR3 sequence is 16 residues long. Germline V lookup: CDR1 SGHTA, CDR2 FQGTGA. V shed 2 bases and J shed 5 bases, with 17 bases lying between them. The CDR3 region is CASSLDAGLTGDTQYF. DNA for the CDR3: TGTGCCAGCAGCTTAGATGCGGGGCTTACCGGAGATACGCAGTATTTT.

This rearrangement joins TRBV2 to TRBJ2-3; 11 nucleotides align to TRBD1. The CDR3 is 16 residues long. Germline assignment: CDR1 SNHLY and CDR2 FYNNEI. The V gene end was trimmed by 6 bases and the J gene end by 5 bases; junction bases not matched to a gene: 10. The CDR3 sequence: CASRNPGQGAGDTQYF. In DNA form, the CDR3 reads TGTGCCAGCAGGAACCCCGGACAGGGGGCGGGAGATACGCAGTATTTT.

On this clonotype itself: One end of the junction is discordant with germline, which a read error may explain. J is TRBJ1-5 and V is TRBV3-1; no definite D call. CDR1 is LGHDT, CDR2 YNNKEL, per germline (reference sequence). This CDR3 has 14 amino acids. The CDR3 reads CASSQGRLNRPQHF. The DNA for the CDR3 is TGTGCCAGCAGCCAAGGAAGGTTGAATCGGCCCCAGCATTTT.